Listed here are 22 T cell receptor beta chains from one sample, sequenced in a study of CD8 T cells in Susac syndrome. With random hexamers, about 0.5 to 1 ug RNA was reverse transcribed. Using its own MiXCR run on the immunoSEQ multiplex PCR reads, TCRdb lists one record per CDR3 protein. There are 150,000 to 160,000 distinct CDR3 sequences in the sample; about 94% occur only once, and roughly 0.19% lies in the top ten. The sample comprised CD8+ T cells from PBMCs. These receptors all come from a human donor with multiple sclerosis.

The CDR3 sequence: CSVPRAGNTEAFF. In DNA form, the CDR3 reads TGCAGCGTTCCCCGGGCGGGGAACACTGAAGCTTTCTTT. The chain employs TRBV29-1 and TRBJ1-1; D not certain. Germline CDR1 is SQVTM and CDR2 is ANQGSEA. V was shortened by 5 bases and J by 1 base, with 11 bases between the two germline ends. This CDR3 region has 13 residues.

This clonotype appeared once. The rearrangement links TRBV12-3 or TRBV12-4 to TRBJ1-6; D remains unclear. The V end lost 2 bases, the J end lost 8 bases, and 10 bases lay between the germline ends. This CDR3 contains 14 residues. The CDR3, as DNA: TGTGCCAGCAGTTTACGGCAGTCCGATTCACCCCTCCACTTT. It encodes CASSLRQSDSPLHF.

The chain has TRBV24-1 and TRBJ1-2; D unclear. With 3 bases removed from V and 8 bases from J, the gap between germline ends came to 33 bases. Germline V gene data show CDR1 as KGHDR and CDR2 as SFDVKD. CDR3 size: 20 residues. CDR3 loop: CATSDLLPDGQAAALGGYTF. For the CDR3, the DNA is TGTGCCACCAGTGATCTCCTTCCGGACGGCCAGGCCGCAGCACTTGGAGGCTACACCTTC.

The V call is TRBV3-1, the J call TRBJ2-2; D may be TRBD2 (7 bases). Trimming left V 2 bases short and J 2 bases short, with 15 bases between. The CDR3 length is 17 residues. Germline V gene data show CDR1 as LGHDT and CDR2 as YNNKEL (reference sequence). The CDR3 here is CASSQLGGPRNTGELFF. As DNA, the CDR3 is TGTGCCAGCAGCCAACTGGGGGGGCCCCGAAACACCGGGGAGCTGTTTTTT.

The chain recombines TRBV9 with TRBJ2-5; D unclear. Trimming took 3 bases from V and 1 from J, leaving 13 bases between them. Looked up from germline, CDR1 is SGDLS and CDR2 is YYNGEE. CDR3 length: 15 residues. CDR3 protein: CASSARPMPQETQYF. The CDR3 bases are TGTGCCAGCAGCGCCCGCCCGATGCCCCAAGAGACCCAGTACTTC.

The chain carries TRBV4-3 and TRBJ2-7, with 10 bases identical to TRBD1. Germline lookup yields CDR1 LGHNA and CDR2 YSLEER. V lost 5 bases to trimming and J lost 3 bases; unmatched junction nucleotides: 4. The CDR3 consists of 14 residues. The CDR3: CASSNRTGGYEQYF. For the CDR3, the DNA is TGCGCCAGCAGCAACCGGACAGGGGGCTACGAGCAGTACTTC.

The chain employs TRBV7-6 and TRBJ1-1; possible D gene TRBD1, 5 bases. This CDR3 has 15 amino acids. Germline V lookup: CDR1 SGHVS, CDR2 FNYEAQ. V shed 4 bases and J shed 4 bases, with 16 bases lying between them. The CDR3: CASSSPLGASTEAFF. CDR3 sequence (DNA): TGTGCCAGCAGCTCACCGCTTGGGGCCAGCACTGAAGCTTTCTTT.

Of note for this clonotype: An end of the junction does not agree with germline; a read error may underlie this. J is TRBJ1-2 and V is TRBV29-1; maybe TRBD1 (5 bases). The CDR3 runs to 13 residues. Germline lookup yields CDR1 SQVTM and CDR2 ANQGSEA. The DNA of the CDR3 is TGCAGCGTTAGCCGGGGGAGTAACTACGGCTACACCTTC. Protein product: CSVSRGSNYGYTF. Based on the CDR3 plus reference TRBV29-1 and TRBJ1-2, the full variable domain is SAVISQKPSRDICQRGTSLTIQCQVDSQVTMMFWYRQQPGQSLTLIATANQGSEATYESGFVIDKFPISRPNLTFSTLTVSNMSPEDSSIYLCSVSRGSNYGYTFGSGTRLTVV.

The table lists this clonotype with a count of one. The chain has TRBV20-1 and TRBJ2-7; 7 nucleotides agree with TRBD2. This CDR3 spans 13 amino acids. The germline V gene encodes CDR1 DFQATT and CDR2 SNEGSKA (reference sequence). The V and J ends lost 5 bases and 3 bases, in that order; junction bases with no gene match: 7. The chain's CDR3 is CSASGRVSYEQYF. The CDR3 region has the DNA TGCAGTGCTTCGGGGAGGGTGAGCTACGAGCAGTACTTC.

The chain has TRBV12-3 or TRBV12-4 and TRBJ2-3; tentative D call: TRBD2 (5 bases). The CDR3 is made up of 14 amino acids. The germline V and J ends were trimmed by 0 bases and 4 bases, with 8 bases remaining between them. In nucleotides, the CDR3 is TGTGCCAGCAGTTTAGCGAGTAGCGCAGATACGCAGTATTTT. It yields the protein CASSLASSADTQYF.

The chain uses TRBV19 and TRBJ2-7; 8 bases map to TRBD1. After removal of 3 bases from V and 2 bases from J, the junction contained 9 bases not matched to a gene. The CDR3 extends over 16 amino acids. Germline loops: CDR1 LNHDA, CDR2 SQIVND (reference sequence). In DNA, the CDR3 is TGTGCCAGTAGTATCTCCGGGACAGGCTTGACCTACGAGCAGTACTTC. This gives the protein CASSISGTGLTYEQYF.

The rearrangement joins TRBV20-1 to TRBJ1-6; 11 nucleotides line up with TRBD1. This CDR3 contains 16 residues. V lost 3 bases to trimming and J lost 8 bases; unmatched junction nucleotides: 9. Germline CDR1 DFQATT, CDR2 SNEGSKA (reference sequence). As DNA, the CDR3 is TGCAGTGCTAGCACCGCGGGACAGGGGGTTGATTCACCCCTCCACTTT. As protein: CSASTAGQGVDSPLHF.

The chain recombines TRBV7-9 with TRBJ2-7; D may be TRBD1 (6 bases). The CDR3 loop spans 13 amino acids. Trimming stripped 5 bases from V and 3 bases from J, with 11 bases between. Germline lookup yields CDR1 SEHNR and CDR2 FQNEAQ (reference sequence). CDR3 DNA: TGTGCCAGCAGCCCCTGGACAGACTACGAGCAGTACTTC. This codes for CASSPWTDYEQYF. Looking up the rest from reference TRBV7-9 and TRBJ2-7 gives the full variable domain: DTGVSQNPRHKITKRGQNVTFRCDPISEHNRLYWYRQTLGQGPEFLTYFQNEAQLEKSRLLSDRFSAERPKGSFSTLEIQRTEQGDSAMYLCASSPWTDYEQYFGPGTRLTVT.

The chain employs TRBV14 and TRBJ2-7; TRBD1 aligns across 8 bases. CDR3 length: 14 amino acids. CDR1 is SGHDN and CDR2 is FVKESK in the germline V gene. V shed 8 bases, J shed 4 bases, and the junction held 10 bases outside the gene matches. The CDR3 loop is CASAPGTGDYEQYF. DNA for the CDR3: TGTGCCAGCGCCCCCGGGACAGGAGATTACGAGCAGTACTTC.

The V and J genes are TRBV5-1 and TRBJ2-1; TRBD1 agrees at 8 bases. This CDR3 contains 17 residues. With 3 bases clipped from V and 7 bases from J, the junction kept 15 bases outside the gene matches. Germline CDR1 and CDR2: SGHRS and YFSETQ. The CDR3 loop reads CASSSDPGQEIKNEQFF. The CDR3 coding sequence is TGCGCCAGCAGCTCGGACCCGGGACAGGAAATTAAGAATGAGCAGTTCTTC.

This clonotype was observed a single time. The chain employs TRBV19 and TRBJ2-1; 9 nucleotides line up with TRBD1. The V and J ends lost 5 bases and 9 bases, in that order; junction bases with no gene match: 5. CDR1 and CDR2 from the germline V gene are LNHDA and SQIVND (reference sequence). This CDR3 has 13 amino acids. The CDR3 bases are TGTGCCAGTAGTGTCGGACAGGGGATTGAGCAGTTCTTC. It translates to CASSVGQGIEQFF. Using reference TRBV19 and TRBJ2-1 for the parts outside the CDR3, the full variable domain is DGGITQSPKYLFRKEGQNVTLSCEQNLNHDAMYWYRQDPGQGLRLIYYSQIVNDFQKGDIAEGYSVSREKKESFPLTVTSAQKNPTAFYLCASSVGQGIEQFFGPGTRLTVL.

In nucleotides, the CDR3 is TGTGCCACCAGCCCCGGGACAGATAATTCACCCCTCCACTTT. It codes for CATSPGTDNSPLHF. The genes are TRBV15 and TRBJ1-6; 7 bases align to TRBD1. Trimming removed 5 bases from V and 5 bases from J; junction bases left unmatched: 3. The CDR3 covers 14 residues. CDR1 and CDR2 (germline): LNHNV, YYDKDF (reference sequence).

The chain is built from TRBV4-2 and TRBJ2-7; D not certain. Looked up from germline, CDR1 is LGHNA and CDR2 is YNFKEQ. With 0 bases removed from V and 0 bases from J, the gap between germline ends came to 9 bases. This CDR3 is built from 15 residues. Here the CDR3 reads CASSQDTGSSYEQYF. The CDR3 DNA is TGTGCCAGCAGCCAAGATACCGGGTCCTCCTACGAGCAGTACTTC.

The chain recombines TRBV7-8 with TRBJ1-2; D not certain. Trimming shortened V by 1 base and J by 6 bases, and 18 bases separated the two germline ends. The CDR3 runs 16 residues. Germline CDR1 and CDR2: SGHVS and FQNEAQ. In nucleotides, the CDR3 is TGTGCCAGCAGCTTAGTCGGCCACCCCTCGGCTCATGGCTACACCTTC. Translation gives CASSLVGHPSAHGYTF.

The chain is built from TRBV6-1 and TRBJ1-5; tentatively, D is TRBD1 (5 bases). V lost 3 bases and J lost 5, with 11 bases in between. Germline V gives CDR1 MNHNS, CDR2 SASEGT. The CDR3 covers 14 residues. DNA of the CDR3: TGTGCCAGCAGTGACAGGGTGGTTGATCAGCCCCAGCATTTT. Its translation is CASSDRVVDQPQHF.

The rearrangement joins TRBV15 to TRBJ1-5; possible D gene TRBD1, 6 bases. Germline CDR1 is LNHNV and CDR2 is YYDKDF (reference sequence). Trimming took off 3 bases at V and 6 bases at J, with 15 bases between the two ends. The CDR3 has 15 amino acids. The CDR3: CATSSERGASQPQHF. The CDR3 nucleotides read TGTGCCACCAGCAGTGAGAGGGGGGCAAGTCAGCCCCAGCATTTT.

The chain couples TRBV24-1 to TRBJ1-5; tentatively, D is TRBD1 (6 bases). Deletions cut 4 bases from V and 3 bases from J, with 9 bases between. Germline-derived CDR1 and CDR2 are KGHDR and SFDVKD. The length of the CDR3 is 14 residues. In DNA form, the CDR3 reads TGTGCCACCAGTGAACAGGGACTCAATCAGCCCCAGCATTTT. Translated: CATSEQGLNQPQHF.